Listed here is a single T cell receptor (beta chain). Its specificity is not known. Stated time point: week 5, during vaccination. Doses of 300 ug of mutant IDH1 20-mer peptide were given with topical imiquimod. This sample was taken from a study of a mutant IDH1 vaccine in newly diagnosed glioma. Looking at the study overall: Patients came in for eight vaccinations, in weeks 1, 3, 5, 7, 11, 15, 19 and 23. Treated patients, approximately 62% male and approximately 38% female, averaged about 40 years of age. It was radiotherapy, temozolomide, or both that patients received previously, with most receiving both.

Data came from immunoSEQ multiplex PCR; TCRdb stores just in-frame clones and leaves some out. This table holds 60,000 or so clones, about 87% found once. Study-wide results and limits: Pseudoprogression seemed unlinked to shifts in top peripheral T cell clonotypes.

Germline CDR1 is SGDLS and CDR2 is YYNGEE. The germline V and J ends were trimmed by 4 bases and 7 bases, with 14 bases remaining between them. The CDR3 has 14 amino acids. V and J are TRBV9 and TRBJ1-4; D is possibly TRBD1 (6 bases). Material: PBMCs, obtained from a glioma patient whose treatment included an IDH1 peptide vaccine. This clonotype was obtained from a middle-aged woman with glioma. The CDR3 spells CASSRRGRGEKLFF. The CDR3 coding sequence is TGTGCCAGCAGCAGACGGGGGCGCGGTGAAAAACTGTTTTTT. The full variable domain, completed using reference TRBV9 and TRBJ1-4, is DSGVTQTPKHLITATGQRVTLRCSPRSGDLSVYWYQQSLDQGLQFLIQYYNGEERAKGNILERFSAQQFPDLHSELNLSSLELGDSALYFCASSRRGRGEKLFFGSGTQLSVL.